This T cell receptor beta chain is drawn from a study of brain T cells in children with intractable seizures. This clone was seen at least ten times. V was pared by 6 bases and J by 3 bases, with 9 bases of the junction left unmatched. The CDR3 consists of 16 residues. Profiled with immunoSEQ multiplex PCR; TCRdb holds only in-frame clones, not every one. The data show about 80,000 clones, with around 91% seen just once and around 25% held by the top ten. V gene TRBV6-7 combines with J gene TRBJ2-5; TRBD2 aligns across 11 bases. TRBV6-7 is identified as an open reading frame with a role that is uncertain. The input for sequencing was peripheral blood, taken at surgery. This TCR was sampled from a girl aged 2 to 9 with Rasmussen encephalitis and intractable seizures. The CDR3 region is CASSLVSGLAEETQYF. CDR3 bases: TGTGCCAGCAGCCTCGTTTCGGGACTAGCGGAAGAGACCCAGTACTTC.